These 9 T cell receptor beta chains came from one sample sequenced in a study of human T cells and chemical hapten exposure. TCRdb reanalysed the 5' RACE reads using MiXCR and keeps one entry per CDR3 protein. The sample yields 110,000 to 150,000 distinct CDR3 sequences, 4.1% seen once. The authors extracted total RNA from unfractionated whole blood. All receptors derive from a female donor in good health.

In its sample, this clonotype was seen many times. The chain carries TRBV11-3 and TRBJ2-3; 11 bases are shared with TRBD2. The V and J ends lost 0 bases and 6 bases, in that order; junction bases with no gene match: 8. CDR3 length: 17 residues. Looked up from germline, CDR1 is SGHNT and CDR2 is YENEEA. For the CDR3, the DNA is TGTGCCAGCAGCTTAGATCGTACTAGCGGGGGTACGGATACGCAGTATTTT. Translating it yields CASSLDRTSGGTDTQYF.

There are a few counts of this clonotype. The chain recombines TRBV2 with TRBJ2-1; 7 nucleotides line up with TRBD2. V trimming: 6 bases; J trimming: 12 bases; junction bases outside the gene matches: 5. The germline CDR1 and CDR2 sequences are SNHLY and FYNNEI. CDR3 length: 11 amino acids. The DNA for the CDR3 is TGTGCCAGCAGGCGGGGGATTGGGCAGTTCTTC. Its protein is CASRRGIGQFF. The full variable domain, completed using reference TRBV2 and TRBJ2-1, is EPEVTQTPSHQVTQMGQEVILRCVPISNHLYFYWYRQILGQKVEFLVSFYNNEISEKSEIFDDQFSVERPDGSNFTLKIRSTKLEDSAMYFCASRRGIGQFFGPGTRLTVL.

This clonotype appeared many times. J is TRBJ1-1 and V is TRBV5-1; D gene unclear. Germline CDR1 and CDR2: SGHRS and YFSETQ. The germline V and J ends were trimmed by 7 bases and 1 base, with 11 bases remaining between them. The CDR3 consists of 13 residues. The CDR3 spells CASRTDPNTEAFF. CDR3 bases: TGCGCCAGCCGGACGGACCCGAACACTGAAGCTTTCTTT. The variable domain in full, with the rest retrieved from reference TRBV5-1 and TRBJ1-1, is KAGVTQTPRYLIKTRGQQVTLSCSPISGHRSVSWYQQTPGQGLQFLFEYFSETQRNKGNFPGRFSGRQFSNSRSEMNVSTLELGDSALYLCASRTDPNTEAFFGQGTRLTVV.

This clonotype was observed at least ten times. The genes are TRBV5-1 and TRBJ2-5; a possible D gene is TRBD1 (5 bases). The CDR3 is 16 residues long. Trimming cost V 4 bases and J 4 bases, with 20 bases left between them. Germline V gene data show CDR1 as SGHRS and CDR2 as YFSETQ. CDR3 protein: CASSPTWLGRGETQYF. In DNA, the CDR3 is TGCGCCAGCAGCCCAACCTGGCTGGGAAGGGGAGAGACCCAGTACTTC.

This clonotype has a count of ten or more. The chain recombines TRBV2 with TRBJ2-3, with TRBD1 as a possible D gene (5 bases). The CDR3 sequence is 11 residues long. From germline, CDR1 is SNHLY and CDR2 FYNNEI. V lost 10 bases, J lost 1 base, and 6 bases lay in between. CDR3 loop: CAIQGTDTQYF. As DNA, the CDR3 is TGTGCCATACAGGGCACAGATACGCAGTATTTT.

For the CDR3, the DNA is TGTGCCAGCAGGATCCCCACTAGCGGGGTTTCAGATACGCAGTATTTT. Translation: CASRIPTSGVSDTQYF. The chain carries TRBV2 and TRBJ2-3, with 10 bases matching TRBD2. Germline values: CDR1 SNHLY, CDR2 FYNNEI. V trimming: 6 bases; J trimming: 4 bases; junction bases outside the gene matches: 10. CDR3 length: 16 amino acids.

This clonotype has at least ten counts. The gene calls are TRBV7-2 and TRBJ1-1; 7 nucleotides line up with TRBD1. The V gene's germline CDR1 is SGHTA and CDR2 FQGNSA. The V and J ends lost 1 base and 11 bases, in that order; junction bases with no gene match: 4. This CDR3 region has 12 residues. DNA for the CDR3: TGTGCCAGCAGCTTAGGCAGGGGGGTCGCTTTCTTT. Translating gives CASSLGRGVAFF. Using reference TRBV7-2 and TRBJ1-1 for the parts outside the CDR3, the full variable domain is GAGVSQSPSNKVTEKGKDVELRCDPISGHTALYWYRQSLGQGLEFLIYFQGNSAPDKSGLPSDRFSAERTGGSVSTLTIQRTQQEDSAVYLCASSLGRGVAFFGQGTRLTVV.

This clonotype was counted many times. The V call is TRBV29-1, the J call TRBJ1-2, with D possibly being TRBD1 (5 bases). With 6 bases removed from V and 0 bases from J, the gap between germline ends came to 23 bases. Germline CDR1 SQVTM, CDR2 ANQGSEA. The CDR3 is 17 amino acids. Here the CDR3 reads CSVRGIFTGKSNYGYTF. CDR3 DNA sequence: TGCAGCGTCCGGGGGATTTTCACAGGAAAATCTAACTATGGCTACACCTTC.

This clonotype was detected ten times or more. CDR3 loop: CASSQANNEQFF. The CDR3 DNA is TGCGCCAGCAGTCAAGCAAACAATGAGCAGTTCTTC. This chain links TRBV10-2 with TRBJ2-1; D uncertain. The CDR3 runs to 12 residues. Trimming stripped 5 bases from V and 5 bases from J, with 7 bases between. CDR1 and CDR2 (germline): WSHSY, SAAADI.